Below, 29 T cell receptor beta chains from the same sample are listed, as sequenced in a study of human T cells and chemical hapten exposure. Time point specified: patch test 1, 2 weeks after DPC sensitization. Treatment reported: therapeutic diphenylcyclopropenone sensitization with weekly scalp DPC. TCRdb called the RACE reads again in MiXCR, with one record for every CDR3 protein. The sample holds over 45,000 distinct CDR3 sequences, approximately 8.6% seen once. Specimen: whole blood, collected in connection with sensitization to the hapten diphenylcyclopropenone (DPC). These receptors originate from a woman aged 40 to 49 with alopecia areata. Some clones in this sample may be carry-over from other donors' samples.

This clonotype was counted many times. This chain links TRBV30 with TRBJ1-6; D is ambiguous. CDR3 length equals 16 residues. The germline V gene has CDR1 GTSNPN and CDR2 SVGIG (reference sequence). V lost 3 bases, J lost 0 bases, and 12 bases lay in between. CDR3 DNA: TGTGCCTGGAGAAACAGTTTCCTCTCCTATAATTCACCCCTCCACTTT. Protein product: CAWRNSFLSYNSPLHF.

The J gene is TRBJ2-1, the V gene TRBV6-1; 9 bases match TRBD2. CDR3 length: 15 amino acids. Germline CDR1 MNHNS, CDR2 SASEGT. Trimming at V came to 6 bases and at J to 4 bases, leaving 7 bases not matched to a gene. CDR3 sequence: CASSAGLAEYNEQFF. The CDR3, as DNA: TGTGCCAGCAGCGCGGGACTAGCAGAGTACAATGAGCAGTTCTTC.

This clonotype appeared many times. This chain links TRBV7-6 with TRBJ2-3; TRBD2 matches 12 bases. The germline gives CDR1 SGHVS, CDR2 FNYEAQ. This CDR3 comprises 16 residues. Trimming took 4 bases from V and 4 from J; bases not matched to a gene: 6. The CDR3 reads CASSSPTSGGADTQYF. The CDR3 DNA reads as TGTGCCAGCAGCTCACCGACTAGCGGGGGAGCAGATACGCAGTATTTT. Looking up the rest from reference TRBV7-6 and TRBJ2-3 gives the full variable domain: GAGVSQSPRYKVTKRGQDVALRCDPISGHVSLYWYRQALGQGPEFLTYFNYEAQQDKSGLPNDRFSAERPEGSISTLTIQRTEQRDSAMYRCASSSPTSGGADTQYFGPGTRLTVL.

At least ten counts were recorded for this clonotype. The chain carries TRBV10-3 and TRBJ2-3; maybe TRBD1 (6 bases). The germline CDR1 and CDR2 sequences are ENHRY and SYGVKD. V lost 3 bases and J lost 3, with 10 bases in between. This CDR3 region has 14 residues. CDR3 loop: CAISDQGRTDTQYF. For the CDR3, the DNA is TGTGCCATCAGTGACCAGGGGCGGACAGATACGCAGTATTTT.

The V and J genes are TRBV28 and TRBJ1-1; D is perhaps TRBD1 (5 bases). Germline V gene lookup returns CDR1 MDHEN and CDR2 SYDVKM. CDR3 length: 12 residues. Trimming left V 6 bases short and J 5 bases short, with 10 bases between. The CDR3 bases are TGTGCCAGCAGCCCGCGGGGGACTGAAGCTTTCTTT. Its protein product is CASSPRGTEAFF. Combining the CDR3 with reference TRBV28 and TRBJ1-1 gives the whole variable domain DVKVTQSSRYLVKRTGEKVFLECVQDMDHENMFWYRQDPGLGLRLIYFSYDVKMKEKGDIPEGYSVSREKKERFSLILESASTNQTSMYLCASSPRGTEAFFGQGTRLTVV.

This clonotype was observed at least ten times. The chain has TRBV7-2 and TRBJ2-1, with 11 bases matching TRBD1. V dropped 3 bases and J dropped 9; count of bases not matched to a gene: 4. This CDR3 is built from 14 residues. Germline V lookup: CDR1 SGHTA, CDR2 FQGNSA. The CDR3 is CASSLGQGESEQFF. CDR3 bases: TGTGCCAGCAGCTTGGGACAGGGGGAAAGTGAGCAGTTCTTC.

This clonotype was found many times. V is TRBV29-1 and J is TRBJ2-1; D is possibly TRBD2 (6 bases). CDR3 length equals 14 residues. Germline lookup yields CDR1 SQVTM and CDR2 ANQGSEA. V lost 5 bases and J lost 4, with 15 bases in between. The CDR3 loop reads CSVYGLATYNEQFF. DNA of the CDR3: TGCAGCGTTTACGGGCTAGCGACATACAATGAGCAGTTCTTC.

Remarks on this clonotype: At one end, the junction sequence differs from germline, possibly due to a read error. This sequence joins TRBV3-1 and TRBJ2-3; 7 bases fit TRBD2. The CDR3 spans 15 residues. The germline CDR1 and CDR2 sequences are LGHDT and YNNKEL (reference sequence). CDR3 region: CTSSRGTIPSDTQYF. As DNA, the CDR3 is TGTACCAGCAGCCGAGGGACTATCCCTTCGGATACGCAGTATTTT.

This clonotype was recorded many times. The chain couples TRBV7-3 to TRBJ2-6, with D possibly TRBD1 on 6 matching bases. V was pared by 4 bases and J by 2 bases, with 9 bases between. Per the germline V gene, CDR1 is SGHTA and CDR2 is FQGTGA. The CDR3 has 15 amino acids. The CDR3 here is CASSSQGTGANVLTF. CDR3 coding DNA: TGTGCCAGCAGCTCACAGGGTACTGGGGCCAACGTCCTGACTTTC.

This clonotype was found a few times. The CDR3 sequence: CASSSVGYEQYF. The CDR3 bases are TGTGCCAGCAGCTCAGTGGGCTACGAGCAGTACTTC. This chain uses TRBV11-2 with TRBJ2-7; D gene ambiguous. V dropped 4 bases and J dropped 3 bases, with 7 bases sitting between them. CDR3 length: 12 amino acids. CDR1 and CDR2 (germline): SGHAT, FQNNGV.

This clonotype was observed a few times. This chain connects TRBV10-2 to TRBJ1-1; D is ambiguous. This CDR3 comprises 12 residues. Germline CDR1 is WSHSY and CDR2 is SAAADI. Trimming took 7 bases from V and 6 from J, leaving 12 bases between them. CDR3 protein: CASTTGRAEAFF. CDR3 DNA sequence: TGCGCCAGCACCACCGGTCGGGCTGAAGCTTTCTTT.

This clonotype has a count of ten or more. The genes are TRBV29-1 and TRBJ2-2; D not certain. The CDR3 has 12 residues. Germline-derived CDR1 and CDR2 are SQVTM and ANQGSEA. V was pared by 7 bases and J by 1 base, with 7 bases between. The CDR3 here is CSANKNTGELFF. CDR3 DNA: TGCAGCGCCAACAAGAACACCGGGGAGCTGTTTTTT.

This clonotype was counted a few times. V gene TRBV7-9 combines with J gene TRBJ2-3; D is tentatively TRBD1 or TRBD2 (5 bases each). Germline loops: CDR1 SEHNR, CDR2 FQNEAQ (reference sequence). With 4 bases removed from V and 2 bases from J, the gap between germline ends came to 13 bases. The CDR3 has 15 amino acids. CDR3 in DNA: TGTGCCAGCAGCTACGGGACCCAGATCACAGATACGCAGTATTTT. This gives the protein CASSYGTQITDTQYF.

The V call is TRBV20-1, the J call TRBJ2-1; no clear D. From germline, CDR1 is DFQATT and CDR2 SNEGSKA (reference sequence). The V and J ends lost 1 base and 6 bases respectively, with 13 bases between them. The CDR3 consists of 14 residues. CDR3 sequence reads: CSARVIGPLNEQFF. CDR3 coding DNA: TGCAGTGCTAGAGTTATCGGCCCCCTCAATGAGCAGTTCTTC.

This clonotype was counted ten times or more. The chain has TRBV7-6 and TRBJ2-5, with D possibly matching TRBD1 (6 bases). Trimming took off 4 bases at V and 0 bases at J, with 12 bases between the two ends. The CDR3 sequence is 15 residues long. The germline V gene has CDR1 SGHVS and CDR2 FNYEAQ. In DNA form, the CDR3 reads TGTGCCAGCAGCTCATTGACAGGTTACCAAGAGACCCAGTACTTC. Its protein is CASSSLTGYQETQYF.

This clonotype was observed at least ten times. The chain recombines TRBV7-8 with TRBJ2-7; D possibly uses TRBD1 or TRBD2 (5 bases each). The V and J ends lost 5 bases and 3 bases respectively, with 20 bases between them. CDR3 length: 16 amino acids. Germline-derived CDR1 and CDR2 are SGHVS and FQNEAQ. In DNA form, the CDR3 reads TGTGCCAGCAGCCCCCTCTTAGGGACGGTCCGCTACGAGCAGTACTTC. It codes for CASSPLLGTVRYEQYF.

This chain connects TRBV11-2 to TRBJ2-5; 9 bases agree with TRBD1. The CDR3 consists of 15 residues. Germline lookup yields CDR1 SGHAT and CDR2 FQNNGV. V trimming: 0 bases; J trimming: 7 bases; junction bases outside the gene matches: 6. CDR3 amino acids: CASSLDTGQGWTQYF. CDR3 DNA: TGTGCCAGCAGCTTAGATACGGGACAGGGATGGACCCAGTACTTC.

A few counts support this clonotype. The V gene is TRBV5-6, the J gene TRBJ2-1; D is unclear. Germline V lookup: CDR1 SGHDT, CDR2 YYEEEE. Trimming stripped 5 bases from V and 7 bases from J, with 13 bases between. This CDR3 spans 13 amino acids. CDR3 DNA: TGTGCCAGCAGGTCGCCCTCGTCAAATGAGCAGTTCTTC. Amino acids: CASRSPSSNEQFF.

This clonotype was picked up many times. The chain links TRBV13 to TRBJ2-5; 7 bases are a match to TRBD2. After removal of 4 bases from V and 3 bases from J, the junction contained 5 bases not matched to a gene. The CDR3 has 14 residues. Germline CDR1 PRHDT, CDR2 FYEKMQ (reference sequence). CDR3 in amino acids: CASSSQSGKETQYF. In DNA form, the CDR3 reads TGTGCCAGCAGCTCCCAAAGCGGGAAAGAGACCCAGTACTTC.

This clonotype showed up just a few times. The chain employs TRBV20-1 and TRBJ1-5, with 7 bases matching TRBD1. The CDR3 sequence is 18 residues long. Germline trimming cut 0 bases from V and 4 bases from J; bases unmatched to any gene: 15. Germline values: CDR1 DFQATT, CDR2 SNEGSKA (reference sequence). The CDR3 reads CSARDRQGGNLRNQPQHF. The CDR3 DNA is TGCAGTGCTAGAGACCGGCAGGGGGGCAACCTGAGGAATCAGCCCCAGCATTTT.

Judged by abundance, this clonotype is medium-sized (0.01 to 0.1%). The chain recombines TRBV6-1 with TRBJ1-1; tentative D call: TRBD1 (6 bases). Germline CDR1 and CDR2: MNHNS and SASEGT. CDR3 length equals 15 residues. The V and J ends lost 0 bases and 6 bases respectively, with 14 bases between them. This CDR3 is CASSEALGGGPEAFF. Here the CDR3 DNA reads TGTGCCAGCAGTGAAGCGCTGGGGGGGGGCCCTGAAGCTTTCTTT.

This clonotype was seen ten or more times. The V and J genes are TRBV6-6 and TRBJ2-6, with unresolved D. Trimming took off 11 bases at V and 0 bases at J, with 11 bases between the two ends. This CDR3 region has 14 residues. CDR1 and CDR2 from the germline V gene are MNHNY and SVGAGI (reference sequence). DNA for the CDR3: TGTGCCTCTAGTCACGCCTCTGGGGCCAACGTCCTGACTTTC. Protein sequence: CASSHASGANVLTF.

This clonotype has a count of ten or more. The rearrangement joins TRBV13 to TRBJ1-2; the D is unclear. Trimming took off 3 bases at V and 7 bases at J, with 12 bases between the two ends. The CDR3 loop spans 13 amino acids. Germline V gene lookup returns CDR1 PRHDT and CDR2 FYEKMQ (reference sequence). The CDR3 spells CASSLAGLRGYTF. The CDR3 bases are TGTGCCAGCAGCTTGGCAGGCCTGCGTGGCTACACCTTC.

This clonotype showed up many times. J is TRBJ2-5 and V is TRBV20-1; possibly TRBD2 for D (6 bases). V lost 6 bases to trimming and J lost 4 bases, with 18 bases between them. This CDR3 region has 14 residues. CDR1 is DFQATT, CDR2 SNEGSKA, per germline (reference sequence). This chain's CDR3 is CSADSSDKLETQYF. The CDR3 nucleotides are TGCAGTGCAGATTCTAGCGACAAATTAGAGACCCAGTACTTC.

This clonotype was observed a few times. V usage is TRBV29-1 and J usage is TRBJ2-6; D gene ambiguous. The V gene's germline CDR1 is SQVTM and CDR2 ANQGSEA. V was pared by 1 base and J by 12 bases, with 10 bases between. The CDR3 contains 12 residues. The CDR3 nucleotides are TGCAGCGTTGAAGCCTTAGTAGGCGTCCTGACTTTC. It specifies CSVEALVGVLTF.

In its sample, this clonotype was seen many times. The chain links TRBV20-1 to TRBJ1-5; maybe TRBD1 (5 bases). Germline V gene sequence: CDR1 DFQATT, CDR2 SNEGSKA (reference sequence). Trimming cost V 1 base and J 7 bases, with 14 bases left between them. This CDR3 spans 14 amino acids. CDR3 in amino acids: CSARARGSEQPQHF. For the CDR3, the DNA is TGCAGTGCTAGAGCCCGGGGCTCAGAACAGCCCCAGCATTTT.

This clonotype was recorded many times. J is TRBJ1-1 and V is TRBV6-2 or TRBV6-3, with TRBD1 identical over 7 bases. The germline V gene has CDR1 MNHEY and CDR2 SVGEGT. The length of the CDR3 is 12 residues. V was pared by 8 bases and J by 5 bases, with 5 bases of the junction left unmatched. CDR3 nucleotide sequence: TGTGCCAGCGGAAGGGGGCCAACTGAAGCTTTCTTT. This gives the protein CASGRGPTEAFF.

This clonotype was seen at least ten times. V gene TRBV11-2 combines with J gene TRBJ2-3; 13 bases align to TRBD2. V dropped 1 base and J dropped 4; count of bases not matched to a gene: 8. Germline lookup yields CDR1 SGHAT and CDR2 FQNNGV. CDR3 length: 18 amino acids. CDR3 coding DNA: TGTGCCAGCAGCTTAGGGAGACTAGCGGGGGGACTATCAGATACGCAGTATTTT. Translated, it gives CASSLGRLAGGLSDTQYF.

This clonotype has a count of ten or more. The chain joins TRBV11-2 to TRBJ2-6; D is unclear. The V end was cut by 0 bases, the J end by 12 bases, with 12 bases between. The CDR3 extends over 14 amino acids. Germline V gene data show CDR1 as SGHAT and CDR2 as FQNNGV. The CDR3 region is CASSLDPAGFVLTF. For the CDR3, the DNA is TGTGCCAGCAGCTTAGATCCCGCTGGGTTCGTCCTGACTTTC.